This T cell receptor (beta chain) was identified in a study of siplizumab effects on memory and regulatory T cells. The assay was immunoSEQ multiplex PCR, and TCRdb's table has in-frame clones only and misses some. The data contain approximately 100,000 clones, about 91% of them seen just once; the ten biggest clones take up around 2.6%. CDR1 MNHEY and CDR2 SVGAGI come from the germline V gene. The CDR3 extends over 16 amino acids. V was shortened by 0 bases and J by 7 bases, with 18 bases between the two germline ends. The source of this sequence is a human donor in good health. Some clones in this sample may be carry-over from other donors' samples. Material: CD4+ T cells sorted from blood. The chain joins TRBV6-5 to TRBJ2-5, with a possible D match to TRBD1 (5 bases). The CDR3 DNA reads as TGTGCCAGCAGTTACTCGATAGGGCAGGGTTACGGGACCCAGTACTTC. It translates to CASSYSIGQGYGTQYF.